The clone carrying this T cell receptor beta chain was counted once. As handled by the study authors: Reference gene primers were amplified, and this amplification served to estimate nucleated cell counts. Assay used: immunoSEQ multiplex PCR; TCRdb lists only in-frame clones, some missing. D and trimming come from the DNA, and the V and J calls and clone size come from that table. The sample has around 120,000 clones; 90% are singletons. V lost 4 bases, J lost 6 bases, and 8 bases stayed unmatched. The CDR3 contains 15 residues. The V gene's germline CDR1 is SGDLS and CDR2 YYNGEE. The data stem from a study of blood T cell repertoires in COVID-19. Study-level background: Some COVID-19 samples were acute and others convalescent; all came from the United States, Italy and Spain.

The chain recombines TRBV9 with TRBJ1-2; 11 bases align to TRBD1. The sequence was collected from an older woman with COVID-19, enrolled during active disease. Specimen: peripheral blood. The CDR3 DNA reads as TGTGCCAGCAGCTTCAGGACAGGGGGCGTCGATGGCTACACCTTC. It codes for CASSFRTGGVDGYTF. The full variable domain, in which reference TRBV9 and TRBJ1-2 provide the parts outside the CDR3, is DSGVTQTPKHLITATGQRVTLRCSPRSGDLSVYWYQQSLDQGLQFLIQYYNGEERAKGNILERFSAQQFPDLHSELNLSSLELGDSALYFCASSFRTGGVDGYTFGSGTRLTVV.